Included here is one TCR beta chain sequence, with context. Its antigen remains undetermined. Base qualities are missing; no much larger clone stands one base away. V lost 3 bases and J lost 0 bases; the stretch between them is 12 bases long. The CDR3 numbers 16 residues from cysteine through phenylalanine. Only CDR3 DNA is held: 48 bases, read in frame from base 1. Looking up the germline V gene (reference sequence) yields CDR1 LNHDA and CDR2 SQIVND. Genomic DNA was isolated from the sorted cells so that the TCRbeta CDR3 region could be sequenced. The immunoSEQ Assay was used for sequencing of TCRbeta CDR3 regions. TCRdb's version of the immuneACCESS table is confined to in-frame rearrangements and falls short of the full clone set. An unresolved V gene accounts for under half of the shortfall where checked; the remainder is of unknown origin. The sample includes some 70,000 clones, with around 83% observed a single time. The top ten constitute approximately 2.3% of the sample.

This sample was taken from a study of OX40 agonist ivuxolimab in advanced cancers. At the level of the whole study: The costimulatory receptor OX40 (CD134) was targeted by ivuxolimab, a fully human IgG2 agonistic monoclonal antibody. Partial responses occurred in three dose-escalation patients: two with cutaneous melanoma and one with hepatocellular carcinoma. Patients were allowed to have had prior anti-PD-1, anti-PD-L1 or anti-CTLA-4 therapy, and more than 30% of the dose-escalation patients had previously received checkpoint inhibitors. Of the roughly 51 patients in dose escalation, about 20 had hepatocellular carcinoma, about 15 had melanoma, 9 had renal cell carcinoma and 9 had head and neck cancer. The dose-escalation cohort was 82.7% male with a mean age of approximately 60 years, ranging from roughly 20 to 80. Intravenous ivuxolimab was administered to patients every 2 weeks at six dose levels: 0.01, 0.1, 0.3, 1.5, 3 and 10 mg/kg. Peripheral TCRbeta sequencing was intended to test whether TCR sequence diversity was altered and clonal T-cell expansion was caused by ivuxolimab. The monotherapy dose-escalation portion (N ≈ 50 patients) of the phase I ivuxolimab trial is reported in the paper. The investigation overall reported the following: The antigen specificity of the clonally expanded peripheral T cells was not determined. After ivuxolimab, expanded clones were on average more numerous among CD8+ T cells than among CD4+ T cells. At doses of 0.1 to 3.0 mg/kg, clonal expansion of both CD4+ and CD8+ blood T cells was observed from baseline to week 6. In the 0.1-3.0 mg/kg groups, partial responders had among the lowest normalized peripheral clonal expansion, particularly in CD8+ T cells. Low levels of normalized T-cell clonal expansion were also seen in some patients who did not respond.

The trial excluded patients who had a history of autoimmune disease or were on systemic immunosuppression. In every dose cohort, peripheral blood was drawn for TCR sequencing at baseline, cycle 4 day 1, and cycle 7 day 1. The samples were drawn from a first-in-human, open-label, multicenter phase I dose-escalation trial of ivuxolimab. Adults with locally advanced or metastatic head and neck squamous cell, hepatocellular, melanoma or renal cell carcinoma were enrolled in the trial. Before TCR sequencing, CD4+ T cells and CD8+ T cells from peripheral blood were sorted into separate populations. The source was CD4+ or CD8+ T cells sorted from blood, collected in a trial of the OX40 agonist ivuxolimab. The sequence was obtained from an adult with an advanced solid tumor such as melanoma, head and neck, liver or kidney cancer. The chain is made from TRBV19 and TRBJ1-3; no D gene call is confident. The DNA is TGTGCCAGTAGTATTCAGGCCCAAGTCTCTGGAAACACCATATATTTT. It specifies CASSIQAQVSGNTIYF.